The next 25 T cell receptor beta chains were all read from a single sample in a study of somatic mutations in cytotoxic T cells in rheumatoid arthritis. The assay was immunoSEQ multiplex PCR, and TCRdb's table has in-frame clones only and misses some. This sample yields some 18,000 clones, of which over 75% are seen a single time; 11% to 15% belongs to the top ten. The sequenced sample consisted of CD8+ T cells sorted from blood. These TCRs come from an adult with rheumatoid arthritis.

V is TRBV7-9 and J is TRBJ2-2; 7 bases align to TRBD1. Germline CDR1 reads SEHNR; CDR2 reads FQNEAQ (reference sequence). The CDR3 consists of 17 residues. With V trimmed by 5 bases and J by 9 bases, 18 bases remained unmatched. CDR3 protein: CASSDEPGQSSQRELFF. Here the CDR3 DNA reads TGTGCCAGCAGCGATGAACCGGGACAGAGCTCGCAAAGGGAGCTGTTTTTT.

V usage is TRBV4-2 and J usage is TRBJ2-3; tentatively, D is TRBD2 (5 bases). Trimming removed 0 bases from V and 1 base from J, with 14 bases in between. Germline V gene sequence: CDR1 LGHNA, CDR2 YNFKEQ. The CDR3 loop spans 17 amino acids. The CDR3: CASSQDMLAQGTDTQYF. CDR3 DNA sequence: TGTGCCAGCAGCCAAGATATGCTAGCTCAGGGCACAGATACGCAGTATTTT.

DNA for the CDR3: TGTGCCAGCAGCTTAGGAGGGACAGGAGAAGGCAATGAGCAGTTCTTC. Translated, it gives CASSLGGTGEGNEQFF. J is TRBJ2-1 and V is TRBV11-3; 8 bases match TRBD1. V gave up 1 base and J gave up 6 bases; unmatched junction bases: 8. The CDR3 spans 16 residues. Per the germline V gene, CDR1 is SGHNT and CDR2 is YENEEA.

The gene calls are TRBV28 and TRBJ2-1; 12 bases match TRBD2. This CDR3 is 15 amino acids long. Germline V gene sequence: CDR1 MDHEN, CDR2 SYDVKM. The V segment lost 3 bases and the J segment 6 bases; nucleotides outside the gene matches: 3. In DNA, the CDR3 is TGTGCCAGCAGTTTGCTAGCGGGGGGGTCCAATGAGCAGTTCTTC. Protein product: CASSLLAGGSNEQFF.

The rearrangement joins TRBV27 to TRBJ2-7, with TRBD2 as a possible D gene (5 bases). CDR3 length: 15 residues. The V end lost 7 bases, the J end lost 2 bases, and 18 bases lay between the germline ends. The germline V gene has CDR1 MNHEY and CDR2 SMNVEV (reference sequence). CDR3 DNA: TGTGCCAGCACCGCATCGGGCGGGCTGGCCTACGAGCAGTACTTC. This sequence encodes CASTASGGLAYEQYF.

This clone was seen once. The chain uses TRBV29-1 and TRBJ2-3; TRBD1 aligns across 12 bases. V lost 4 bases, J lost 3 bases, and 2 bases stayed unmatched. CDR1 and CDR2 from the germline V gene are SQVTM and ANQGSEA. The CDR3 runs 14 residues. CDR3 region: CSVGDRGPTDTQYF. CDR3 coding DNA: TGCAGCGTTGGGGACAGGGGGCCGACAGATACGCAGTATTTT.

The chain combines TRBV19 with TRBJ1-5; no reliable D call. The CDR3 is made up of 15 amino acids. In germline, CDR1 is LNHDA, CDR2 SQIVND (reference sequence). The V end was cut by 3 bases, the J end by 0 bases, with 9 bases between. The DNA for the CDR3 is TGTGCCAGTAGTATGGAGGTTTATAGCAATCAGCCCCAGCATTTT. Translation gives CASSMEVYSNQPQHF. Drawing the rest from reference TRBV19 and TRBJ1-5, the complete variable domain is DGGITQSPKYLFRKEGQNVTLSCEQNLNHDAMYWYRQDPGQGLRLIYYSQIVNDFQKGDIAEGYSVSREKKESFPLTVTSAQKNPTAFYLCASSMEVYSNQPQHFGDGTRLSIL.

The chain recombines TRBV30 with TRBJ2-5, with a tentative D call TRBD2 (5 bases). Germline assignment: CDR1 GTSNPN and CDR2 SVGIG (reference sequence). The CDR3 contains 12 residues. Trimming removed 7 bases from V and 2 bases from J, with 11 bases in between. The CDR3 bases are TGTGCCTCTCTAGGCGGGCAAGAGACCCAGTACTTC. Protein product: CASLGGQETQYF.

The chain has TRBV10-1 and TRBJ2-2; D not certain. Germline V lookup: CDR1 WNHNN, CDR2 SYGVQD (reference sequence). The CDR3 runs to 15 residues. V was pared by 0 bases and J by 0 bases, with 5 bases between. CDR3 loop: CASSESETNTGELFF. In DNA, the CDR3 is TGCGCCAGCAGTGAGTCCGAAACGAACACCGGGGAGCTGTTTTTT.

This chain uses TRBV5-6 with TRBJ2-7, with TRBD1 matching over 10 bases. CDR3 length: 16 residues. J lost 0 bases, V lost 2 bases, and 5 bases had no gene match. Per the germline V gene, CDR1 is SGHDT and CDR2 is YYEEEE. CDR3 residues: CASSFRQGAYSYEQYF. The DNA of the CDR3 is TGTGCCAGCAGCTTCAGACAGGGGGCGTACTCCTACGAGCAGTACTTC.

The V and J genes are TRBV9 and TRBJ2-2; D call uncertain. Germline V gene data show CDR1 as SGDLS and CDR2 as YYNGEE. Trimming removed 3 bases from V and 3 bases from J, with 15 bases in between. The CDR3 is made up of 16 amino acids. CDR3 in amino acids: CASSGILSADTGELFF. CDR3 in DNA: TGTGCCAGCAGCGGGATTTTGAGCGCCGACACCGGGGAGCTGTTTTTT.

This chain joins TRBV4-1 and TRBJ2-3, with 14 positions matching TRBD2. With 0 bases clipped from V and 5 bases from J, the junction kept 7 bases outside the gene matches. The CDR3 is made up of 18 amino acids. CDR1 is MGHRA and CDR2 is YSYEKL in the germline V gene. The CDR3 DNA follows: TGCGCCAGCAGCCAAGAGGGACTAGCGGGAGTGGATGGAGATACGCAGTATTTT. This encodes CASSQEGLAGVDGDTQYF.

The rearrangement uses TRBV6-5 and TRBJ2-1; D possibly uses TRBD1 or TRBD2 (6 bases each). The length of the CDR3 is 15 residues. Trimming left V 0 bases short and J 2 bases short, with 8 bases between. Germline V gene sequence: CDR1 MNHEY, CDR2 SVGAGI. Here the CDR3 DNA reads TGTGCCAGCAGTTACTCGGGGGGCCCCTACAATGAGCAGTTCTTC. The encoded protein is CASSYSGGPYNEQFF.

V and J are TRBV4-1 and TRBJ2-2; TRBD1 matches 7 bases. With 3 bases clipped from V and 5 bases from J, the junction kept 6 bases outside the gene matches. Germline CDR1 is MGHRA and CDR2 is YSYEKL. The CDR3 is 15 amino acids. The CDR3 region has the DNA TGCGCCAGCAGCCACAACAGGGGTGGGACCGGGGAGCTGTTTTTT. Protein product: CASSHNRGGTGELFF.

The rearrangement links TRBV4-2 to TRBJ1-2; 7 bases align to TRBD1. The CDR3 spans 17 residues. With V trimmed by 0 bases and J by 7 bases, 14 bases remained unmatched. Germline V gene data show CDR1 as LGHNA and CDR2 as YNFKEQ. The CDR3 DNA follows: TGTGCCAGCAGCCAAGAGTCCCCAGACGACAGGGTTCCTGGCTACACCTTC. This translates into CASSQESPDDRVPGYTF.

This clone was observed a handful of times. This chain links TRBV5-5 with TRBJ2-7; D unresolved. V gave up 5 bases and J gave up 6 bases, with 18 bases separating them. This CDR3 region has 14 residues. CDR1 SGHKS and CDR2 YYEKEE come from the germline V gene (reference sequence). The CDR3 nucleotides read TGTGCCAGCAGTCCCGCCCAATTTGGCTCCGAGCAGTACTTC. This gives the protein CASSPAQFGSEQYF.

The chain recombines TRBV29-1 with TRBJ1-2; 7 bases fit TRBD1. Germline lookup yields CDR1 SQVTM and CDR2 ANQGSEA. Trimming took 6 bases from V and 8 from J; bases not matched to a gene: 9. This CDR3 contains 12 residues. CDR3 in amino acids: CSVATGYGGYTF. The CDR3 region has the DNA TGCAGCGTCGCGACAGGGTACGGGGGCTACACCTTC.

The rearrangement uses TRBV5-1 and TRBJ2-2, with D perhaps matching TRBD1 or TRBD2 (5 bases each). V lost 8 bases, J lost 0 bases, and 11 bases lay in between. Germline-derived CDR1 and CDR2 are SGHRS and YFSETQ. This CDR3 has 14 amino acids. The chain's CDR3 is CASGLGPNTGELFF. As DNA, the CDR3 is TGCGCCAGTGGACTGGGGCCGAACACCGGGGAGCTGTTTTTT.

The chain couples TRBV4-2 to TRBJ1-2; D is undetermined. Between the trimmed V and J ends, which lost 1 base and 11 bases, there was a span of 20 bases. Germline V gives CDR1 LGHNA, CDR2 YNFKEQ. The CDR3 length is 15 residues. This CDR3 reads CASSQGAQETVRYTF. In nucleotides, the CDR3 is TGTGCCAGCAGCCAAGGGGCTCAGGAGACGGTGAGATACACCTTC.

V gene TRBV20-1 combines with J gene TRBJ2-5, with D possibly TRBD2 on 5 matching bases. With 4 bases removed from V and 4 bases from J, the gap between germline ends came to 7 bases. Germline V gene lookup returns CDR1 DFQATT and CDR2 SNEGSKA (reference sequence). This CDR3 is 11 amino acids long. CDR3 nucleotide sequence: TGCAGTGCTAAGGCGGGAGAGACCCAGTACTTC. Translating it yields CSAKAGETQYF.

The CDR3 coding sequence is TGCGCCAGCAGCCAGTTAGGAAATCAGCCCCAGCATTTT. Translating it yields CASSQLGNQPQHF. The chain carries TRBV4-3 and TRBJ1-5; D uncertain. The CDR3 sequence is 13 residues long. The germline V gene has CDR1 LGHNA and CDR2 YSLEER. The V gene lost 3 bases and the J gene lost 4 bases, with 7 bases spanning the gap.

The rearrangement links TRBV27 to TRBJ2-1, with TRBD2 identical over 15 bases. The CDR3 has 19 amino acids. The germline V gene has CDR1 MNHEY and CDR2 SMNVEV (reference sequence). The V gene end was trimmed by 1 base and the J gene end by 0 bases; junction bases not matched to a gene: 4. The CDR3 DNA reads TGTGCCAGCAGTTTATGGGGACTAGCGGGAGGCCACTCCTACAATGAGCAGTTCTTC. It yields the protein CASSLWGLAGGHSYNEQFF.

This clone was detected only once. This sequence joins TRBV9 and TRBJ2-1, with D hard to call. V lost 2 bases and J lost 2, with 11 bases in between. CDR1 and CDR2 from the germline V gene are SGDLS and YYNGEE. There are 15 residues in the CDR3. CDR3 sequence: CASSVEFFPYNEQFF. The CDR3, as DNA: TGTGCCAGCAGCGTGGAGTTTTTCCCCTACAATGAGCAGTTCTTC.

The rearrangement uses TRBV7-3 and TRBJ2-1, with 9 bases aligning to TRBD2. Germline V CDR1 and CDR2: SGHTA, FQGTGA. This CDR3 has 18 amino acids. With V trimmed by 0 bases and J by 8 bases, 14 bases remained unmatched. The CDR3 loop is CASSLTAGTGLAFYEQFF. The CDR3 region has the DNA TGTGCCAGCAGCTTAACGGCTGGTACGGGACTAGCATTCTATGAGCAGTTCTTC.

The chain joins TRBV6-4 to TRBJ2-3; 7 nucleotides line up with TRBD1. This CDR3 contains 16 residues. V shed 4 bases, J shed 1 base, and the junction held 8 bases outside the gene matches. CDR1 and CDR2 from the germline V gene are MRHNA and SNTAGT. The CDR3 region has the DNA TGTGCCAGCAGTGTTGGGGAAGGGGGCGGCACAGATACGCAGTATTTT. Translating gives CASSVGEGGGTDTQYF.